This TCR beta chain is from a study of shared T cell receptors in the human thymus. This table comes from immunoSEQ multiplex PCR, and its TCRdb copy is limited to in-frame clones, with some not included. Among about 710,000 clones listed, around 87% were seen once. The germline V gene encodes CDR1 SGHTA and CDR2 FQGNSA. V was clipped by 7 bases and J by 0 bases; unmatched bases: 12. This CDR3 has 18 amino acids. The sample was also linked to a second study, of human thymus T cells. That study reports: In corrective heart surgery, resections were taken, and these provided the thymus tissue. Thymic and blood repertoires appeared to show biased V and J gene usage. Thymic repertoires from unrelated individuals overlapped highly, related research reported.

Sequencing input: thymocytes. The TCR sequence derives from a boy in the first two years of life with a congenital heart defect. The V call is TRBV7-2, the J call TRBJ2-1; 10 bases are a match to TRBD2. CDR3 amino acids: CASKASGSGMRSYNEQFF. DNA of the CDR3: TGTGCCAGCAAAGCTAGCGGGAGTGGTATGCGCTCCTACAATGAGCAGTTCTTC.